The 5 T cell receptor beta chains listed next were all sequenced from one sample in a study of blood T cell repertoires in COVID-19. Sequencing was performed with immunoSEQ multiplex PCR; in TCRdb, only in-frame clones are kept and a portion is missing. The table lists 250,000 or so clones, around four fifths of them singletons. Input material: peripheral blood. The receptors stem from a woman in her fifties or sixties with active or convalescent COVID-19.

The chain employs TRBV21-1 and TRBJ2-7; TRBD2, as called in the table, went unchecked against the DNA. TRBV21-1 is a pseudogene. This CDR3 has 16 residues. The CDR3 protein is CASSKSSSGSKDEQYF. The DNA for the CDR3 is TGTGCCAGCAGCAAATCGTCTAGCGGGAGTAAAGACGAGCAGTACTTC.

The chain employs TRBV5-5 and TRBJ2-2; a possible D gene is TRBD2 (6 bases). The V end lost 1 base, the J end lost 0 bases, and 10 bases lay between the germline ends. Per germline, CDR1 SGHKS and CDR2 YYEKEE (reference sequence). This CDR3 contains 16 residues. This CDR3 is CASSLYGGANTGELFF. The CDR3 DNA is TGTGCCAGCAGCTTGTACGGCGGGGCGAACACCGGGGAGCTGTTTTTT.

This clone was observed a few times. The CDR3 spells CASSRLPGETQYF. CDR3 nucleotide sequence: TGTGCCAGCTCCAGACTCCCCGGGGAGACCCAGTACTTC. The rearrangement links TRBV2 to TRBJ2-5, with unresolved D. V lost 8 bases and J 5 bases, leaving 15 bases between the germline ends. This CDR3 is 13 amino acids long. CDR1 and CDR2 from the germline V gene are SNHLY and FYNNEI.

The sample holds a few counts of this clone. CDR3 nucleotide sequence: TGTGCCAGCAGCTTAGGGTTGCCCCCGACAGGGTTTGCTTTCTTT. Amino acid sequence: CASSLGLPPTGFAFF. This chain connects TRBV7-2 to TRBJ1-1; 7 nucleotides match TRBD1. Losses at the gene ends were 1 base for V and 11 bases for J; bases not matched to a gene: 13. CDR3 length: 15 residues. Germline assignment: CDR1 SGHTA and CDR2 FQGNSA.

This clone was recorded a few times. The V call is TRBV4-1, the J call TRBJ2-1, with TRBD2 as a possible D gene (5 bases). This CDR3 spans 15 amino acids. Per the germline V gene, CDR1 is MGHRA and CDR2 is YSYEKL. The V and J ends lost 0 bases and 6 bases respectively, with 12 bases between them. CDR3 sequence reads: CASSQEGRGSNEQFF. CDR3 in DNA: TGCGCCAGCAGCCAAGAAGGCCGTGGGAGCAATGAGCAGTTCTTC.